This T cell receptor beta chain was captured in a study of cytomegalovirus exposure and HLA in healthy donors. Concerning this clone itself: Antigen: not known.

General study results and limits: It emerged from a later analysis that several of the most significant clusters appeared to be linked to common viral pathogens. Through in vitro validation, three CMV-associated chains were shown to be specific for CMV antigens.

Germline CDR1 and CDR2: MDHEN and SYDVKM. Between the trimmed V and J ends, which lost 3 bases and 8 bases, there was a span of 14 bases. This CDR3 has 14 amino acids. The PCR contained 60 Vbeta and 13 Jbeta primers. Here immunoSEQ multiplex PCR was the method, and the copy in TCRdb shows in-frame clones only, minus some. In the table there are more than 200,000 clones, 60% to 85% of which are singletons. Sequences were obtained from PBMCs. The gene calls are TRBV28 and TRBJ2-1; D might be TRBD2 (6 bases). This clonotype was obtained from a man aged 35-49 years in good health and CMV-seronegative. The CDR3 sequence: CASSFETRGDEQFF. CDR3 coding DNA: TGTGCCAGCAGTTTCGAGACTAGAGGCGATGAGCAGTTCTTC.